Shown below are 5 T cell receptor beta chains from a single sample sequenced in a study of blood T cell repertoires in COVID-19. Repertoires were generated with immunoSEQ multiplex PCR, while TCRdb's copy carries only in-frame clones and drops some. The profile shows under 350,000 clones, around nine tenths of them singletons. Sequencing input: PBMCs or T cells enriched from blood (not recorded which). These receptor sequences come from a young woman who had recovered from COVID-19.

The V and J genes are TRBV19 and TRBJ1-1; the D gene is possibly TRBD1 (6 bases). Germline V gene lookup returns CDR1 LNHDA and CDR2 SQIVND (reference sequence). The CDR3 extends over 16 amino acids. The V end was cut by 5 bases, the J end by 1 base, with 17 bases between. DNA for the CDR3: TGTGCCAGTAGTCCCCGCAGGGGATTCCAGAACACTGAAGCTTTCTTT. This translates into CASSPRRGFQNTEAFF.

The rearrangement uses TRBV7-2 and TRBJ2-7; no clear D. The germline V and J ends were trimmed by 3 bases and 2 bases, with 8 bases remaining between them. The germline V gene encodes CDR1 SGHTA and CDR2 FQGNSA. The CDR3 length is 13 residues. In nucleotides, the CDR3 is TGTGCCAGCAGCTTTTCTGTTGCCTACGAGCAGTACTTC. This encodes CASSFSVAYEQYF. The whole variable domain, remainder taken from reference TRBV7-2 and TRBJ2-7, is GAGVSQSPSNKVTEKGKDVELRCDPISGHTALYWYRQSLGQGLEFLIYFQGNSAPDKSGLPSDRFSAERTGGSVSTLTIQRTQQEDSAVYLCASSFSVAYEQYFGPGTRLTVT.

The chain employs TRBV10-3 and TRBJ2-6; possible D gene TRBD2, 6 bases. Trimming took off 4 bases at V and 1 base at J, with 14 bases between the two ends. The V gene's germline CDR1 is ENHRY and CDR2 SYGVKD. This CDR3 is 17 amino acids long. The CDR3 region is CAISGGTLGSGANVLTF. For the CDR3, the DNA is TGTGCCATCAGTGGTGGGACTTTGGGGTCTGGGGCCAACGTCCTGACTTTC.

J is TRBJ1-4 and V is TRBV2; 7 nucleotides align to TRBD1. V shed 7 bases, J shed 0 bases, and the junction held 5 bases outside the gene matches. The germline V gene has CDR1 SNHLY and CDR2 FYNNEI. The CDR3 covers 15 residues. For the CDR3, the DNA is TGTGCCAGCAAGGGACAGACAGCAACTAATGAAAAACTGTTTTTT. Protein product: CASKGQTATNEKLFF. The full variable domain, with the rest looked up from reference TRBV2 and TRBJ1-4, is EPEVTQTPSHQVTQMGQEVILRCVPISNHLYFYWYRQILGQKVEFLVSFYNNEISEKSEIFDDQFSVERPDGSNFTLKIRSTKLEDSAMYFCASKGQTATNEKLFFGSGTQLSVL.

The CDR3 region has the DNA TGTGCCAGCAGTTTCTCAGGGGCATGGGCAGATACGCAGTATTTT. This encodes CASSFSGAWADTQYF. The chain recombines TRBV27 with TRBJ2-3, with D perhaps matching TRBD1 (6 bases). In germline, CDR1 is MNHEY, CDR2 SMNVEV (reference sequence). This CDR3 is built from 15 residues. With 3 bases removed from V and 4 bases from J, the gap between germline ends came to 14 bases.